The next 16 T cell receptor beta chains were all read from a single sample in a study of CD8 T cells in ankylosing spondylitis. TCRdb re-derived calls from the 5' RACE reads in MiXCR, one entry per CDR3 protein. The repertoire holds 30,000 to 45,000 distinct CDR3 sequences, with more than 15% as singletons. Sequenced sample: blood. Receptors were obtained from a male donor with ankylosing spondylitis or in good health (not recorded which).

The rearrangement joins TRBV14 to TRBJ1-4; D remains ambiguous. V lost 4 bases and J 7 bases, leaving 10 bases between the germline ends. This CDR3 is built from 13 residues. Germline V gene lookup returns CDR1 SGHDN and CDR2 FVKESK. In DNA form, the CDR3 reads TGTGCCAGCAGCCCGAGAGGTGGTGAAAAACTGTTTTTT. Protein sequence: CASSPRGGEKLFF.

This clonotype was observed a handful of times. The chain joins TRBV7-9 to TRBJ2-2; the D is unclear. The CDR3 extends over 14 amino acids. Germline V gives CDR1 SEHNR, CDR2 FQNEAQ (reference sequence). The ends were cut back, 2 bases at V and 2 bases at J, with 6 bases in the middle. CDR3 in amino acids: CASSLRSNTGELFF. In DNA, the CDR3 is TGTGCCAGCAGCTTAAGGTCAAACACCGGGGAGCTGTTTTTT.

This clonotype has only a few counts. V is TRBV7-9 and J is TRBJ2-2, with TRBD2 as a possible D gene (5 bases). V lost 5 bases and J lost 4, with 11 bases in between. This CDR3 is 14 amino acids long. The V gene's germline CDR1 is SEHNR and CDR2 FQNEAQ (reference sequence). This CDR3 reads CASSTKGSTGELFF. Here the CDR3 DNA reads TGTGCCAGCAGCACGAAAGGGAGCACCGGGGAGCTGTTTTTT.

This clonotype was picked up a small number of times. The chain combines TRBV3-1 with TRBJ2-7; 11 bases are a match to TRBD1. CDR1 is LGHDT, CDR2 YNNKEL, per germline (reference sequence). Germline trimming cut 5 bases from V and 2 bases from J; bases unmatched to any gene: 5. CDR3 length: 15 amino acids. The CDR3, as DNA: TGTGCCAGCAGCAACACGGGACAGGGGGCCTACGAGCAGTACTTC. Amino acid sequence: CASSNTGQGAYEQYF.

This clonotype was counted between two and nine times. This chain joins TRBV29-1 and TRBJ2-2; 8 nucleotides agree with TRBD1. V gave up 5 bases and J gave up 5 bases; unmatched junction bases: 7. This CDR3 contains 14 residues. The germline V gene encodes CDR1 SQVTM and CDR2 ANQGSEA. The CDR3 protein is CSVMGQAITGELFF. For the CDR3, the DNA is TGCAGCGTTATGGGACAGGCCATTACCGGGGAGCTGTTTTTT.

This clonotype has a handful of counts. The gene calls are TRBV19 and TRBJ2-1, with TRBD2 identical over 11 bases. CDR3 length: 15 residues. V lost 5 bases to trimming and J lost 4 bases; unmatched junction nucleotides: 4. Germline V lookup: CDR1 LNHDA, CDR2 SQIVND (reference sequence). The CDR3 DNA sequence: TGTGCCAGTAGTTTTAGCGGGAGGGGTTACAATGAGCAGTTCTTC. It translates to CASSFSGRGYNEQFF.

The rearrangement links TRBV12-3 or TRBV12-4 to TRBJ2-2, with TRBD2 as a possible D gene (5 bases). V lost 1 base to trimming and J lost 5 bases, with 14 bases between them. The CDR3 is 16 residues long. CDR3 sequence reads: CASSLGTPSSTGELFF. CDR3 nucleotide sequence: TGTGCCAGCAGTTTAGGGACTCCCAGTAGTACCGGGGAGCTGTTTTTT.

The sample holds a few counts of this clonotype. This chain uses TRBV5-1 with TRBJ2-1, with D perhaps TRBD1 (6 bases). CDR1 SGHRS and CDR2 YFSETQ come from the germline V gene. The CDR3 has 14 amino acids. V lost 2 bases and J lost 10, with 16 bases in between. In DNA, the CDR3 is TGCGCCAGCAGCTTCTCCATCCTTGGGGGCGAGCAGTTCTTC. The encoded protein is CASSFSILGGEQFF.

The chain carries TRBV20-1 and TRBJ2-7, with D hard to call. Trimming stripped 3 bases from V and 2 bases from J, with 8 bases between. CDR3 length: 12 residues. Germline CDR1 DFQATT, CDR2 SNEGSKA (reference sequence). CDR3 nucleotides: TGCAGTGCTAGTGGGCCAACCTACGAGCAGTACTTC. Translated: CSASGPTYEQYF.

This clonotype was recorded many times. The gene calls are TRBV5-1 and TRBJ1-6; D is uncertain. Germline V gene lookup returns CDR1 SGHRS and CDR2 YFSETQ. V was clipped by 4 bases and J by 8 bases, with 10 bases between them. CDR3 length: 13 residues. CDR3 residues: CASSMKTDSPLHF. The CDR3 DNA reads as TGCGCCAGCAGCATGAAGACGGATTCACCCCTCCACTTT.

This clonotype has just a few counts. This chain uses TRBV3-1 with TRBJ2-7; the match to TRBD2 covers 7 bases. The V gene end was trimmed by 1 base and the J gene end by 3 bases; junction bases not matched to a gene: 6. The germline gives CDR1 LGHDT, CDR2 YNNKEL (reference sequence). This CDR3 has 15 amino acids. The CDR3 DNA sequence: TGTGCCAGCAGCCAAGTTAGCGGGCCTGGCTACGAGCAGTACTTC. Protein: CASSQVSGPGYEQYF.

V gene TRBV12-3 or TRBV12-4 combines with J gene TRBJ1-1; D remains ambiguous. There are 14 residues in the CDR3. V lost 5 bases to trimming and J lost 3 bases, with 13 bases between them. CDR3 nucleotide sequence: TGTGCCAGCAGTCCCCGGGGTACGGACACTGAAGCTTTCTTT. As protein: CASSPRGTDTEAFF.

A few counts support this clonotype. This sequence joins TRBV21-1 and TRBJ2-7; TRBD1, as called in the table, went unchecked against the DNA. TRBV21-1 is designated a pseudogene. The CDR3 totals 15 residues. CDR3 sequence (DNA): TGTGCCAGCAGCAATGGGGGACAGGGGGCTGGTGAGCAGTACGTC. Amino acid sequence: CASSNGGQGAGEQYV.

This clonotype turned up a few times. The chain uses TRBV27 and TRBJ1-1; a weak D match, TRBD1 (6 bases). CDR3 length equals 14 residues. Germline-derived CDR1 and CDR2 are MNHEY and SMNVEV (reference sequence). V was shortened by 3 bases and J by 1 base, with 9 bases between the two germline ends. CDR3 loop: CASSFGGQNTEAFF. The CDR3 DNA is TGTGCCAGCAGTTTCGGGGGGCAGAACACTGAAGCTTTCTTT.

This clonotype was detected a few times. The CDR3 nucleotides read TGTGCCAGCATCCATGATCCCCAGGTCATTAACACCGGGGAGCTGTTTTTT. Translated, it gives CASIHDPQVINTGELFF. The V and J genes are TRBV5-5 and TRBJ2-2; D is undetermined. The germline CDR1 and CDR2 sequences are SGHKS and YYEKEE (reference sequence). V was pared by 6 bases and J by 2 bases, with 20 bases between. The CDR3 sequence is 17 residues long. Based on the CDR3 plus reference TRBV5-5 and TRBJ2-2, the full variable domain is DAGVTQSPTHLIKTRGQQVTLRCSPISGHKSVSWYQQVLGQGPQFIFQYYEKEERGRGNFPDRFSARQFPNYSSELNVNALLLGDSALYLCASIHDPQVINTGELFFGEGSRLTVL.

This clonotype was recorded a few times. This chain links TRBV4-3 with TRBJ1-2; TRBD1 might be the D (6 bases). CDR3 length equals 13 residues. With 2 bases removed from V and 7 bases from J, the gap between germline ends came to 11 bases. Germline V gives CDR1 LGHNA, CDR2 YSLEER. The CDR3 spells CASSQRGASGYTF. DNA of the CDR3: TGCGCCAGCAGCCAAAGGGGGGCTAGTGGCTACACCTTC.